These T cell receptor beta chains were read from a single sample in a study of T cell changes during pregnancy in multiple sclerosis. The protocol was immunoSEQ multiplex PCR, while the TCRdb copy is restricted to in-frame clones and leaves out a portion. The profile covers around 50,000 clones, with almost 95% appearing a single time and around 4% taken by the ten largest. This sample comprised CD8+ T cells from peripheral blood mononuclear cells, obtained in the first trimester of pregnancy. Every receptor here comes from a female donor with multiple sclerosis, enrolled in a pregnancy study. Each CDR3 is given with its conserved first and last residue. D genes are given only for firm matches. Clone size, where shown, is once, few, many, or a class for clones that have expanded.

v_gene: TRBV15
j_gene: TRBJ2-7
abundance: NA
d_gene: NA
CDR3aa: CATSRDLGHEQYF
CDR3nt: TGTGCCACCAGCAGAGATTTGGGGCACGAGCAGTACTTC

v_gene: TRBV9
j_gene: TRBJ2-3
abundance: NA
d_gene: TRBD2
CDR3aa: CASSQGTSGRAITDTQYF
CDR3nt: TGTGCCAGCAGCCAAGGGACTAGCGGGAGGGCCATAACAGATACGCAGTATTTT

v_gene: TRBV27
j_gene: TRBJ2-1
abundance: NA
d_gene: TRBD1
CDR3aa: CASSLTGFGSYNEQFF
CDR3nt: TGTGCCAGCAGCCTGACAGGGTTTGGCTCCTACAATGAGCAGTTCTTC

v_gene: TRBV2
j_gene: TRBJ2-3
abundance: NA
d_gene: NA
CDR3aa: CASSAAGATDTQYF
CDR3nt: TGTGCCAGCAGTGCGGCAGGGGCCACAGATACGCAGTATTTT

v_gene: TRBV10-1
j_gene: TRBJ2-2
abundance: once
d_gene: TRBD1
CDR3aa: CASSGPGQGRSWNTGELFF
CDR3nt: TGCGCCAGCAGTGGGCCGGGACAGGGGAGAAGCTGGAACACCGGGGAGCTGTTTTTT

v_gene: TRBV7-9
j_gene: TRBJ1-5
abundance: once
d_gene: NA
CDR3aa: CASSLEQGGQPQHF
CDR3nt: TGTGCCAGCAGCTTAGAACAGGGCGGTCAGCCCCAGCATTTT

v_gene: TRBV28
j_gene: TRBJ2-3
abundance: NA
d_gene: NA
CDR3aa: CASSPLGRPSTDTQYF
CDR3nt: TGTGCCAGCAGTCCCCTAGGCAGACCTAGCACAGATACGCAGTATTTT

v_gene: TRBV12-5
j_gene: TRBJ1-5
abundance: NA
d_gene: NA
CDR3aa: CASGLNSNQPQHF
CDR3nt: TGTGCTAGTGGTTTGAACAGTAATCAGCCCCAGCATTTT

v_gene: TRBV7-2
j_gene: TRBJ2-7
abundance: NA
d_gene: TRBD2
CDR3aa: CASSLGLAPLVSSYEQYF
CDR3nt: TGTGCCAGCAGCTTAGGACTAGCGCCCCTCGTAAGTTCCTACGAGCAGTACTTC

v_gene: TRBV5-5
j_gene: TRBJ2-7
abundance: NA
d_gene: TRBD2
CDR3aa: CASSSLAGSSYEQYF
CDR3nt: TGTGCCAGCAGCTCTCTAGCGGGGAGCTCCTACGAGCAGTACTTC

v_gene: TRBV7-9
j_gene: TRBJ1-4
abundance: NA
d_gene: NA
CDR3aa: CASSLAPWEETNEKLFF
CDR3nt: TGTGCCAGCAGCTTAGCACCTTGGGAGGAAACTAATGAAAAACTGTTTTTT

v_gene: TRBV27
j_gene: TRBJ2-1
abundance: NA
d_gene: NA
CDR3aa: CASSQGLYNEQFF
CDR3nt: TGTGCCAGCAGTCAGGGCCTCTACAATGAGCAGTTCTTC

v_gene: TRBV27
j_gene: TRBJ1-5
abundance: NA
d_gene: NA
CDR3aa: CASSSSPIQPQHF
CDR3nt: TGTGCCAGCAGTTCTAGCCCAATCCAGCCCCAGCATTTT

v_gene: TRBV5-1
j_gene: TRBJ2-7
abundance: NA
d_gene: TRBD2
CDR3aa: CASSLVAGGSEQYF
CDR3nt: TGCGCCAGCAGCTTAGTAGCGGGGGGATCTGAGCAGTACTTC

v_gene: TRBV19
j_gene: TRBJ1-1
abundance: NA
d_gene: TRBD1
CDR3aa: CASSIHLTGGNTEAFF
CDR3nt: TGTGCCAGTAGTATACATTTGACAGGGGGGAACACTGAAGCTTTCTTT

v_gene: TRBV19
j_gene: TRBJ1-1
abundance: NA
d_gene: NA
CDR3aa: CASSIQGGNTEAFF
CDR3nt: TGTGCCAGTAGTATACAGGGCGGTAACACTGAAGCTTTCTTT

v_gene: TRBV29-1
j_gene: TRBJ2-1
abundance: NA
d_gene: TRBD2
CDR3aa: CSAEGLAGGPFSYNEQFF
CDR3nt: TGCAGCGCCGAGGGACTAGCGGGAGGGCCTTTTTCCTACAATGAGCAGTTCTTC

v_gene: TRBV6-4
j_gene: TRBJ2-7
abundance: NA
d_gene: NA
CDR3aa: CASSDQLGPQAGYEQYF
CDR3nt: TGTGCCAGCAGTGACCAACTGGGCCCGCAGGCTGGCTACGAGCAGTACTTC

v_gene: TRBV6-5
j_gene: TRBJ1-2
abundance: NA
d_gene: NA
CDR3aa: CASSYSPTGKGYTF
CDR3nt: TGTGCCAGCAGTTACTCCCCCACGGGGAAGGGTTACACCTTC